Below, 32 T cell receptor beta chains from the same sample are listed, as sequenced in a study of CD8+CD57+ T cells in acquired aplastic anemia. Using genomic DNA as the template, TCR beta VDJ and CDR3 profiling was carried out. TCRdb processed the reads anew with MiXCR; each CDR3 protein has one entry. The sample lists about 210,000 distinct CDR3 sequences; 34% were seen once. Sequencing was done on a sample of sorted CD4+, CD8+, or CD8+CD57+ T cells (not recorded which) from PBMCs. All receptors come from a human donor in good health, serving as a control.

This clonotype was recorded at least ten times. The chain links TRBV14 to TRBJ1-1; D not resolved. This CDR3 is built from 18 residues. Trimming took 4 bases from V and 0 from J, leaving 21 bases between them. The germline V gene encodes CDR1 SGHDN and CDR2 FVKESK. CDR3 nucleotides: TGTGCCAGCAGCCCCCTTACGTCACGGATGCTCATGAACACTGAAGCTTTCTTT. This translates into CASSPLTSRMLMNTEAFF. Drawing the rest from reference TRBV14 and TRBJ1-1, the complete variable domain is EAGVTQFPSHSVIEKGQTVTLRCDPISGHDNLYWYRRVMGKEIKFLLHFVKESKQDESGMPNNRFLAERTGGTYSTLKVQPAELEDSGVYFCASSPLTSRMLMNTEAFFGQGTRLTVV.

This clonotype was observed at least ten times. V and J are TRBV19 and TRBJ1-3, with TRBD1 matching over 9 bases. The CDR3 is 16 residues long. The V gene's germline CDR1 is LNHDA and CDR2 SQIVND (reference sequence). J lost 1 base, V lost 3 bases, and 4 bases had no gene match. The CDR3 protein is CASSMSGQGSGNTIYF. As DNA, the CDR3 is TGTGCCAGTAGTATGTCTGGACAGGGGTCTGGAAACACCATATATTTT. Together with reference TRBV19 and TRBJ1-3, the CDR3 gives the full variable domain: DGGITQSPKYLFRKEGQNVTLSCEQNLNHDAMYWYRQDPGQGLRLIYYSQIVNDFQKGDIAEGYSVSREKKESFPLTVTSAQKNPTAFYLCASSMSGQGSGNTIYFGEGSWLTVV.

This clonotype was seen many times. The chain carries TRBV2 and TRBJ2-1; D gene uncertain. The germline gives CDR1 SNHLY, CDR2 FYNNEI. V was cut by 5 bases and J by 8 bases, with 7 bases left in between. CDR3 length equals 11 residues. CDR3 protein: CASSSVHEQFF. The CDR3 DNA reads TGTGCCAGCAGTAGCGTCCATGAGCAGTTCTTC. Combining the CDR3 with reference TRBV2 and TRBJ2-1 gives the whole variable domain EPEVTQTPSHQVTQMGQEVILRCVPISNHLYFYWYRQILGQKVEFLVSFYNNEISEKSEIFDDQFSVERPDGSNFTLKIRSTKLEDSAMYFCASSSVHEQFFGPGTRLTVL.

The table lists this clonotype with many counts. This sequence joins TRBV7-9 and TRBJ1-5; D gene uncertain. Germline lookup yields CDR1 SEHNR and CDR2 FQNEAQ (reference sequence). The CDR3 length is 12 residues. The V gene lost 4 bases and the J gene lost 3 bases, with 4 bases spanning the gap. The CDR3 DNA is TGTGCCAGCAGCTCCTTCAATCAGCCCCAGCATTTT. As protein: CASSSFNQPQHF.

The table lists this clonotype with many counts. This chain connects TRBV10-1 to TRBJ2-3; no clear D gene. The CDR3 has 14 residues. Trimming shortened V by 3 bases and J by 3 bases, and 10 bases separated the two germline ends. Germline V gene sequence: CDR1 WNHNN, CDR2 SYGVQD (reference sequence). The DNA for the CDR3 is TGCGCCAGCAGTGATTTATGGTCGACAGATACGCAGTATTTT. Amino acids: CASSDLWSTDTQYF.

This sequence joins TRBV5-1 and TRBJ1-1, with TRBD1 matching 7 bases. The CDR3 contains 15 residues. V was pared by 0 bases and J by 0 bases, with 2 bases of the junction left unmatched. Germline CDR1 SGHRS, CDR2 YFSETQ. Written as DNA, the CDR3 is TGCGCCAGCAGCTTGGGGGGACAGATGAACACTGAAGCTTTCTTT. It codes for CASSLGGQMNTEAFF.

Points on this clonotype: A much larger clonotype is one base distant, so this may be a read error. The CDR3 DNA is TGTGCCAGCAGCCGACCTACCGGGGAGCTGCTTTTT. Its protein product is CASSRPTGELLF. The chain carries TRBV7-6 and TRBJ2-2; tentative D call: TRBD2 (5 bases). Looked up from germline, CDR1 is SGHVS and CDR2 is FNYEAQ. CDR3 length: 12 residues.

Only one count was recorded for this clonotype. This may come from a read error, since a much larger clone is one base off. The CDR3 loop reads CASSLFGGAVSDAQYF. The CDR3 DNA follows: TGTGCCAGCAGCTTATTCGGGGGGGCAGTCTCAGATGCGCAGTATTTT. This chain links TRBV11-2 with TRBJ2-3; 8 bases line up with TRBD2. Germline CDR1 is SGHAT and CDR2 is FQNNGV. This CDR3 has 16 residues.

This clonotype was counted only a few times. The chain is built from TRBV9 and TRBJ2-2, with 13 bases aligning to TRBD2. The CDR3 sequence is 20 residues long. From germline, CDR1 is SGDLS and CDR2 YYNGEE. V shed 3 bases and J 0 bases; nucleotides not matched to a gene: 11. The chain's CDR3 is CASSGPWTSGGKTNTGELFF. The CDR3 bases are TGTGCCAGCAGCGGACCCTGGACTAGCGGGGGAAAGACGAACACCGGGGAGCTGTTTTTT.

CDR3 nucleotides: TGTGCCAGCAGCTTTGTGGGGGGGGGCAATGAGCAGTTCTTC. Translated, it gives CASSFVGGGNEQFF. This chain joins TRBV11-2 and TRBJ2-1; 7 bases are shared with TRBD2. Germline CDR1 and CDR2: SGHAT and FQNNGV. This CDR3 is built from 14 residues. After removal of 3 bases from V and 6 bases from J, the junction contained 5 bases not matched to a gene.

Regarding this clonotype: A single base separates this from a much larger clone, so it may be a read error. The CDR3 DNA sequence: TGTGCCGGCAGCTTCCAGGGAGGAGAAAAACTGTTTTTT. The encoded protein is CAGSFQGGEKLFF. This chain joins TRBV7-2 and TRBJ1-4; tentative D call: TRBD1 (5 bases). This CDR3 has 13 residues. Germline V CDR1 and CDR2: SGHTA, FQGNSA.

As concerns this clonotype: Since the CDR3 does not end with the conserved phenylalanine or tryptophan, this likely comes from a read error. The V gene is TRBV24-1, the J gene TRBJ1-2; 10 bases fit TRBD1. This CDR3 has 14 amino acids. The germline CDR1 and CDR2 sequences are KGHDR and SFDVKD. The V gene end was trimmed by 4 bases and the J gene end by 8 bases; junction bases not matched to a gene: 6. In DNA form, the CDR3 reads TGTGCCACCAGTGACCCGGGACAGGGGCGCGGCTACACCCTC. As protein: CATSDPGQGRGYTL.

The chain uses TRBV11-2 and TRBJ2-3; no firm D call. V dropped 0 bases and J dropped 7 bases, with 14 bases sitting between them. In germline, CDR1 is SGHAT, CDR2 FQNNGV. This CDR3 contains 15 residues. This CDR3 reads CASSLEGSLLNTQYF. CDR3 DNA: TGTGCCAGCAGCTTAGAGGGCAGTTTACTAAATACGCAGTATTTT.

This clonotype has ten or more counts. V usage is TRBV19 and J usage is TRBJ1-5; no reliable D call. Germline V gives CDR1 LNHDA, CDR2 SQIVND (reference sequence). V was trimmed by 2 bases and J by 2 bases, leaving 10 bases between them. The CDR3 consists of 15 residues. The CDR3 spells CASSITGSGNQPQHF. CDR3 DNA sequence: TGTGCCAGTAGTATAACGGGGAGCGGCAATCAGCCCCAGCATTTT.

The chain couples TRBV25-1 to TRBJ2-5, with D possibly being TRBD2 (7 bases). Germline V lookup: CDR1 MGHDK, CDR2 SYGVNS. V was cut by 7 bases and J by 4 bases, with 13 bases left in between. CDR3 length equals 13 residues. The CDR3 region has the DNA TGTGCCAGCACGGGGGGCCAGGGAGAGACCCAGTACTTC. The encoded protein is CASTGGQGETQYF.

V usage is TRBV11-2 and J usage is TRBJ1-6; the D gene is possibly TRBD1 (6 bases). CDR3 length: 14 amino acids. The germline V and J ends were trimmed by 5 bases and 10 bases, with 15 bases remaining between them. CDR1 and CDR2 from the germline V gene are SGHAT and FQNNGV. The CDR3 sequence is CASSKTGNGSPLHF. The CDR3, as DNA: TGTGCCAGCAGCAAAACAGGGAATGGCTCACCCCTCCACTTT.

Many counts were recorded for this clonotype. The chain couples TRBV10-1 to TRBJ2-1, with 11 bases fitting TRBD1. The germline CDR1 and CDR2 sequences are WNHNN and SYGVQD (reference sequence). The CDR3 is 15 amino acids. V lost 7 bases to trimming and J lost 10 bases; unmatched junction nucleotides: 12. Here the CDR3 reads CASTMGTGGMGEQFF. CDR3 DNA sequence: TGCGCCAGCACCATGGGGACAGGGGGAATGGGGGAGCAGTTCTTC.

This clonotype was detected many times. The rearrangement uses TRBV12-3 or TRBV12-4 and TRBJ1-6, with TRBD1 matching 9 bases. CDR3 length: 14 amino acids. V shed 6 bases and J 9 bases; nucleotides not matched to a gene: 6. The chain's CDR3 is CASSLQGAASPLHF. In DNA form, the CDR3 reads TGTGCCAGCAGCCTACAGGGGGCGGCTTCACCCCTCCACTTT.

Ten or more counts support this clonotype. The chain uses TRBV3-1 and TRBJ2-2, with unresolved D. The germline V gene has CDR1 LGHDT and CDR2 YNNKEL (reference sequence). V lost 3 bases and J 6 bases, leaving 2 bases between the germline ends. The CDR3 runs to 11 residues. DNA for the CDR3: TGTGCCAGCAGCCAGTCCGGGGAGCTGTTTTTT. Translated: CASSQSGELFF.

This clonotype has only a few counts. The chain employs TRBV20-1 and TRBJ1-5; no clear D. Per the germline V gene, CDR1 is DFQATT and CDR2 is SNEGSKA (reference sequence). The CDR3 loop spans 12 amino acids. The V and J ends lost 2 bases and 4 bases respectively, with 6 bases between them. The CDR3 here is CSARPANQPQHF. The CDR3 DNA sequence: TGCAGTGCTAGACCCGCTAATCAGCCCCAGCATTTT.

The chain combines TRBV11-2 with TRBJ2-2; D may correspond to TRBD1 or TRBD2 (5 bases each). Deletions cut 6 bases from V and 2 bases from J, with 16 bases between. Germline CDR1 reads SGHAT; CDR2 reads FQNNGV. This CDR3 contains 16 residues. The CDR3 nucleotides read TGTGCCAGCAGAAGATCCGGGACGGGCAACACCGGGGAGCTGTTTTTT. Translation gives CASRRSGTGNTGELFF.

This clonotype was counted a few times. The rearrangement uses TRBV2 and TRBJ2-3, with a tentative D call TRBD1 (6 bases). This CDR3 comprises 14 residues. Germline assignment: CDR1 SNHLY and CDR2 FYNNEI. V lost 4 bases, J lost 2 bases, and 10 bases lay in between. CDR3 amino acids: CASSGQEITDTQYF. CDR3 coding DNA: TGTGCCAGCAGTGGACAGGAGATCACAGATACGCAGTATTTT.

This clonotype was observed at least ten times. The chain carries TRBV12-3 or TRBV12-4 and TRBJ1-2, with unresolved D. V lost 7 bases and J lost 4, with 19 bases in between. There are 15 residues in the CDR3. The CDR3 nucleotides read TGTGCCAGCATAGTTGGGCTCCGGATAGGCTATGGCTACACCTTC. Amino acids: CASIVGLRIGYGYTF.

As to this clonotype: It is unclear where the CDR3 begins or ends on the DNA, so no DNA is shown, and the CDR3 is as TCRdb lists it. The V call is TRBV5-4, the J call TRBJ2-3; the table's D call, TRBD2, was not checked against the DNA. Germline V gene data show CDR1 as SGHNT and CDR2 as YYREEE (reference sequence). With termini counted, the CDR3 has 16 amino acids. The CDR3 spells CASSLGVAGGTDTRYF.

CDR3 in DNA: TGTGCCAGCAGCGGAAGGACTAGCGGGGACGGGGAGCAGTTCTTC. Its translation is CASSGRTSGDGEQFF. The rearrangement links TRBV9 to TRBJ2-1; 12 positions agree with TRBD2. Trimming removed 3 bases from V and 10 bases from J; junction bases left unmatched: 8. Germline V CDR1 and CDR2: SGDLS, YYNGEE. The CDR3 extends over 15 amino acids.

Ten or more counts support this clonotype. CDR3 region: CASSLAGGDNEQFF. CDR3 nucleotides: TGTGCCAGCAGCTTAGCGGGAGGGGACAATGAGCAGTTCTTC. V and J are TRBV7-4 and TRBJ2-1, with 7 bases lining up with TRBD2. Losses at the gene ends were 0 bases for V and 5 bases for J; bases not matched to a gene: 1. This CDR3 has 14 residues. CDR1 SGHVT and CDR2 SQSDAQ come from the germline V gene.

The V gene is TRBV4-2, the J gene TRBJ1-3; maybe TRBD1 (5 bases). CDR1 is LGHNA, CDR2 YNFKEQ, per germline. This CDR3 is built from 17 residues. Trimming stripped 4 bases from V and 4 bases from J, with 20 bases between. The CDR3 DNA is TGTGCCAGCAGCCCGATCGGAGGAGGGGCTTCCGGAAACACCATATATTTT. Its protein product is CASSPIGGGASGNTIYF.

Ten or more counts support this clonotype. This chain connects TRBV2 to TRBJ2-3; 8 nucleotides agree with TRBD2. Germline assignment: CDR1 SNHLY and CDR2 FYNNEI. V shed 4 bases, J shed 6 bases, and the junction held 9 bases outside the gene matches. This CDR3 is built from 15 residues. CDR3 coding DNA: TGTGCCAGCAGTGTGTTGGCGGGGGGTAGGGATACGCAGTATTTT. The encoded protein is CASSVLAGGRDTQYF.

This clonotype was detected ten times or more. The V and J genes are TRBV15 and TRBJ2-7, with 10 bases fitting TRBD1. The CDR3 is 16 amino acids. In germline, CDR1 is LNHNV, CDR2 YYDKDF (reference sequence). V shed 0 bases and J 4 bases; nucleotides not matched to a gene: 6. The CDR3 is CATSRDPTGGLYEQYF. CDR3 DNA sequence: TGTGCCACCAGCAGAGATCCGACAGGGGGCCTGTACGAGCAGTACTTC.

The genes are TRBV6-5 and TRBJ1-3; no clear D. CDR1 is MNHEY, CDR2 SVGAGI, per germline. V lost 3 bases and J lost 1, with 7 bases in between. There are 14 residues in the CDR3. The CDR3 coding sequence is TGTGCCAGCAGTTATTCAGTTTCTGGAAACACCATATATTTT. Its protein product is CASSYSVSGNTIYF.

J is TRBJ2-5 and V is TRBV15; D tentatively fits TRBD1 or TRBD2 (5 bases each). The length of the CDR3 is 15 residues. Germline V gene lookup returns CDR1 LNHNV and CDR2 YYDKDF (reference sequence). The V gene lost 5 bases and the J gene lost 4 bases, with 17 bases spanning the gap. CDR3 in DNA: TGTGCCACCAGCGTACTTGGGACGGTCCGAGAGACCCAGTACTTC. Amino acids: CATSVLGTVRETQYF. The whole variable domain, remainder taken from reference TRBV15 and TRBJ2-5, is DAMVIQNPRYQVTQFGKPVTLSCSQTLNHNVMYWYQQKSSQAPKLLFHYYDKDFNNEADTPDNFQSRRPNTSFCFLDIRSPGLGDTAMYLCATSVLGTVRETQYFGPGTRLLVL.

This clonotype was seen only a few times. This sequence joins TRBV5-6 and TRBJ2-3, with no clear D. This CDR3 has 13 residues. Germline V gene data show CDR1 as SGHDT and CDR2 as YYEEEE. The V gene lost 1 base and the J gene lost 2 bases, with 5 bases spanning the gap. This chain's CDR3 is CASSLYLTDTQYF. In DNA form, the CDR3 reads TGTGCCAGCAGCTTGTACCTCACAGATACGCAGTATTTT.